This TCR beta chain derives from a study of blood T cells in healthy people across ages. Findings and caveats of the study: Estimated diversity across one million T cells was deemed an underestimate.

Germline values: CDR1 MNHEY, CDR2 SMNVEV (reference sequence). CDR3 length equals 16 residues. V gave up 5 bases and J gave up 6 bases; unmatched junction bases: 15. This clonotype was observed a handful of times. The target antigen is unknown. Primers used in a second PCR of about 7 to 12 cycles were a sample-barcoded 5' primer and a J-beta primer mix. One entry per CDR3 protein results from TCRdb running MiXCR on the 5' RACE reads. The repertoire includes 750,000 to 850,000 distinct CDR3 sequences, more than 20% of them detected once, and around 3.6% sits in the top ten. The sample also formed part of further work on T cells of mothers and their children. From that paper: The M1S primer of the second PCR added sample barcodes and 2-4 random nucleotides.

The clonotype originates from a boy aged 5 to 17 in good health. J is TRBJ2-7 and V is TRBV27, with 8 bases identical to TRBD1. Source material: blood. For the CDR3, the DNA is TGTGCCAGCAGTCCGCTTTTGGACTCACAGGGGGTCGAGCAGTACTTC. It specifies CASSPLLDSQGVEQYF.